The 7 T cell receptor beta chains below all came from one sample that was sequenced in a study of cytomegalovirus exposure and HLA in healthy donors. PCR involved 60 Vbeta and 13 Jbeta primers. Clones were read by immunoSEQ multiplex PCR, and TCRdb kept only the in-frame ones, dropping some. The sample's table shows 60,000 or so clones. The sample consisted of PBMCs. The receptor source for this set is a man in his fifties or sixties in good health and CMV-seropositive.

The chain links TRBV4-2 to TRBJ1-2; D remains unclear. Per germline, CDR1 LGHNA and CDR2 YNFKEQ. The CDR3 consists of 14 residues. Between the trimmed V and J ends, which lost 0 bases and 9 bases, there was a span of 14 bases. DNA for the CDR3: TGTGCCAGCAGCCAAGAAGTCGGTGCGATTCGCTACACCTTC. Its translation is CASSQEVGAIRYTF.

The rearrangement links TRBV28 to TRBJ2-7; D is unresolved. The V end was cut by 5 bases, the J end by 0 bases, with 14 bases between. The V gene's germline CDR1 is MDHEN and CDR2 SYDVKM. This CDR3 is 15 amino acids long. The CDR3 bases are TGTGCCAGCAGTGCCCCCCGAGGTCACTCCTACGAGCAGTACTTC. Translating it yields CASSAPRGHSYEQYF.

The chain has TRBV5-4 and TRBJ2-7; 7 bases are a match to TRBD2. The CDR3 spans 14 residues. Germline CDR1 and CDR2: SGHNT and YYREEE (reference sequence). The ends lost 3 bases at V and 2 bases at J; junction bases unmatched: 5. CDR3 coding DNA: TGTGCCAGCAGCTCGAGACTAGCCCCCTACGAGCAGTACTTC. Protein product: CASSSRLAPYEQYF. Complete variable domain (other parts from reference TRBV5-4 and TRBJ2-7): ETGVTQSPTHLIKTRGQQVTLRCSSQSGHNTVSWYQQALGQGPQFIFQYYREEENGRGNFPPRFSGLQFPNYSSELNVNALELDDSALYLCASSSRLAPYEQYFGPGTRLTVT.

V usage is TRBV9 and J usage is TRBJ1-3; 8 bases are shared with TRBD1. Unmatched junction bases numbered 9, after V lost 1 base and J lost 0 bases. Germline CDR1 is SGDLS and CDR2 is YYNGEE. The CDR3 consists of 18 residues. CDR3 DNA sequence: TGTGCCAGCAGCGTAAACCGGGACAGGATTACCTCTGGAAACACCATATATTTT. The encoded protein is CASSVNRDRITSGNTIYF.

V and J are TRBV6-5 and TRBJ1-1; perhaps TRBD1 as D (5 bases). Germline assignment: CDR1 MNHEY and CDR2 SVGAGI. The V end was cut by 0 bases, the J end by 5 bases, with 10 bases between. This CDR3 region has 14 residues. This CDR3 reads CASSYSGGGTEAFF. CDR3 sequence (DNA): TGTGCCAGCAGTTACTCCGGGGGGGGGACTGAAGCTTTCTTT.

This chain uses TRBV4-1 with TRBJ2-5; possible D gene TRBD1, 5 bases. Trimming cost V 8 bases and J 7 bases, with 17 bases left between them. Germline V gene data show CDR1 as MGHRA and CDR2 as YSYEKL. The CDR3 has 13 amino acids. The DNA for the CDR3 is TGCGCCAGCCAGGACACCGGATCTCCGACCCAGTACTTC. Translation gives CASQDTGSPTQYF.

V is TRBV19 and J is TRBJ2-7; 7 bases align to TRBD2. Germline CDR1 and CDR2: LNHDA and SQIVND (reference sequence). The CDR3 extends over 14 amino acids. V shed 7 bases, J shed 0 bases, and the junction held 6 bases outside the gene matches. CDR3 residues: CASKVGGSSYEQYF. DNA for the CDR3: TGTGCCAGTAAAGTTGGCGGGAGCTCCTACGAGCAGTACTTC.